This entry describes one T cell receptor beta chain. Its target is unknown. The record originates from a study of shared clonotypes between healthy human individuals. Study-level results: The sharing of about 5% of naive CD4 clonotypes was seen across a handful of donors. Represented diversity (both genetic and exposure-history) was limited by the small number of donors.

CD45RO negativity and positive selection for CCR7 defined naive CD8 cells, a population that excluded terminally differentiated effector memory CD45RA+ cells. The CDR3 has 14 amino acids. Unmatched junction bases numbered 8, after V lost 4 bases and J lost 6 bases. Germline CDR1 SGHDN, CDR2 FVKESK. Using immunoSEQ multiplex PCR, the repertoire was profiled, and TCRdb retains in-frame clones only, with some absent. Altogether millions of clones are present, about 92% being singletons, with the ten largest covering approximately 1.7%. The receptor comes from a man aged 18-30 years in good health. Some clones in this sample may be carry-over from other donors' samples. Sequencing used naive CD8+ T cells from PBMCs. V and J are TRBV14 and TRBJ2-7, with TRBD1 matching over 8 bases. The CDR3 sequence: CASSPGQGSSEQYF. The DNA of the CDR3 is TGTGCCAGCAGCCCCGGACAGGGTTCCAGCGAGCAGTACTTC.